This TCR beta chain originates from a study of cytomegalovirus exposure and HLA in healthy donors. Germline loops: CDR1 MNHEY, CDR2 SVGAGI. CDR3 length: 13 amino acids. The V and J ends lost 8 bases and 2 bases, in that order; junction bases with no gene match: 4. Primers for the PCR totalled 60 Vbeta and 13 Jbeta. Sequencing used immunoSEQ multiplex PCR; TCRdb keeps in-frame clones, though not all of them. The repertoire table contains about 120,000 clones. The sequencing input was PBMCs. This chain uses TRBV6-5 with TRBJ2-7; 9 bases are shared with TRBD1. The TCR originated in a man in his late teens or twenties in good health and CMV-seronegative. Written as DNA, the CDR3 is TGTGCCAGCCGTGGGACAGGGCCCTACGAGCAGTACTTC. Residues: CASRGTGPYEQYF.